This record covers a single T cell receptor beta chain. Naive-designated CD8 cells lacked CD45RO, were positively enriched for CCR7, and omitted terminally differentiated effector memory CD45RA+ cells. Sequencing used immunoSEQ multiplex PCR; TCRdb keeps in-frame clones, though not all of them. The sample holds roughly 2 million clones, roughly 94% seen once. The V segment lost 6 bases and the J segment 5 bases; nucleotides outside the gene matches: 8. This CDR3 region has 15 residues. Germline V lookup: CDR1 SGDLS, CDR2 YYNGEE. This sample stems from a study of shared clonotypes between healthy human individuals.

What was sequenced was naive CD8+ T cells sorted from blood. The sequence came from a man aged 18 to 29 in good health. The gene calls are TRBV9 and TRBJ2-1; 10 positions agree with TRBD1. The CDR3: CASNNDRGRDNEQFF. In nucleotides, the CDR3 is TGTGCCAGCAACAACGACAGGGGGCGAGACAATGAGCAGTTCTTC.